A single sample gave rise to the 10 T cell receptor beta chains below, sequenced in a study of OX40 agonist ivuxolimab in advanced cancers. Profiled with immunoSEQ multiplex PCR; TCRdb holds only in-frame clones, not every one. The table has tens of thousands of clones, around four fifths seen once; the top ten hold approximately 11%. The sample was CD4+ or CD8+ T cells sorted from blood, taken in a trial of the OX40 agonist ivuxolimab. These TCRs come from an adult with an advanced solid tumor such as melanoma, head and neck, liver or kidney cancer.

The chain combines TRBV2 with TRBJ2-3, with D possibly matching TRBD1 (6 bases). The V end was cut by 6 bases, the J end by 2 bases, with 9 bases between. The germline CDR1 and CDR2 sequences are SNHLY and FYNNEI. This CDR3 is 13 amino acids long. For the CDR3, the DNA is TGTGCCAGCAGGGACAGATTCACAGATACGCAGTATTTT. As protein: CASRDRFTDTQYF. Supplemented by reference TRBV2 and TRBJ2-3, the full variable domain reads EPEVTQTPSHQVTQMGQEVILRCVPISNHLYFYWYRQILGQKVEFLVSFYNNEISEKSEIFDDQFSVERPDGSNFTLKIRSTKLEDSAMYFCASRDRFTDTQYFGPGTRLTVL.

J is TRBJ1-6 and V is TRBV27, with D possibly being TRBD1 (5 bases). The V gene's germline CDR1 is MNHEY and CDR2 SMNVEV (reference sequence). The CDR3 has 17 residues. The ends were cut back, 1 base at V and 0 bases at J, with 10 bases in the middle. Here the CDR3 reads CASSLFGGRSYNSPLHF. Here the CDR3 DNA reads TGTGCCAGCAGTTTATTCGGGGGTCGCTCCTATAATTCACCCCTCCACTTT.

The V and J genes are TRBV7-9 and TRBJ2-5, with 7 bases aligning to TRBD1. Trimming cost V 2 bases and J 3 bases; bases outside gene matches: 9. Germline V gene lookup returns CDR1 SEHNR and CDR2 FQNEAQ (reference sequence). The CDR3 has 16 residues. The CDR3 DNA follows: TGTGCCAGCAGCTTAAAGCCCAGACAGGGCGAAGAGACCCAGTACTTC. Amino acid sequence: CASSLKPRQGEETQYF.

J is TRBJ1-2 and V is TRBV28; 8 positions match TRBD1. Unmatched junction bases numbered 6, after V lost 7 bases and J lost 5 bases. Germline loops: CDR1 MDHEN, CDR2 SYDVKM. This CDR3 has 13 amino acids. DNA of the CDR3: TGTGCCAGCATGGGGACAGGAGATTATGGCTACACCTTC. It specifies CASMGTGDYGYTF.

V gene TRBV2 combines with J gene TRBJ2-5; no clear D. The closer fit of TRBJ2-7 to the DNA end suggests the J call may be wrong. Germline V gene sequence: CDR1 SNHLY, CDR2 FYNNEI. This CDR3 has 12 residues. The CDR3 region is CASSVSVYEQYF. In nucleotides, the CDR3 is TGTGCCAGCAGTGTAAGCGTTTACGAGCAGTACTTC.

This clone has just one count. The V and J genes are TRBV19 and TRBJ2-2; no definite D call. The CDR3 runs 13 residues. In germline, CDR1 is LNHDA, CDR2 SQIVND (reference sequence). The germline V and J ends were trimmed by 6 bases and 10 bases, with 15 bases remaining between them. The CDR3 loop is CASSPTGTLELFF. The CDR3 nucleotides read TGTGCCAGTAGCCCTACGGGCACTTTGGAGCTGTTTTTT.

The chain has TRBV7-2 and TRBJ2-3; D is uncertain. Per the germline V gene, CDR1 is SGHTA and CDR2 is FQGNSA. V dropped 1 base and J dropped 6 bases, with 11 bases sitting between them. This CDR3 has 14 amino acids. CDR3 nucleotides: TGTGCCAGCAGCTTAGATCAGATGGGGGATACGCAGTATTTT. It is translated as CASSLDQMGDTQYF.

The rearrangement joins TRBV7-9 to TRBJ2-2, with TRBD1 as a possible D gene (5 bases). V lost 1 base and J 6 bases, leaving 9 bases between the germline ends. Germline CDR1 and CDR2: SEHNR and FQNEAQ (reference sequence). The CDR3 sequence is 14 residues long. CDR3 residues: CASSLEGLAGELFF. The CDR3 nucleotides are TGTGCCAGCAGCTTAGAGGGGTTGGCCGGGGAGCTGTTTTTT.

This chain joins TRBV11-3 and TRBJ2-1; TRBD1 might be the D (6 bases). The CDR3 covers 15 residues. V dropped 7 bases and J dropped 4 bases, with 17 bases sitting between them. Germline V gives CDR1 SGHNT, CDR2 YENEEA. DNA for the CDR3: TGTGCCAGCACGCCCCGGCAGGGGAAGTACAATGAGCAGTTCTTC. Its translation: CASTPRQGKYNEQFF.

V and J are TRBV5-1 and TRBJ2-5; D assignment may be TRBD1 or TRBD2 (6 bases each). The CDR3 totals 16 residues. Germline values: CDR1 SGHRS, CDR2 YFSETQ. V was clipped by 4 bases and J by 5 bases, with 21 bases between them. DNA of the CDR3: TGCGCCAGCAGCCCCGGGCGGTTGGGGGGCGCGGAGACCCAGTACTTC. This sequence encodes CASSPGRLGGAETQYF.